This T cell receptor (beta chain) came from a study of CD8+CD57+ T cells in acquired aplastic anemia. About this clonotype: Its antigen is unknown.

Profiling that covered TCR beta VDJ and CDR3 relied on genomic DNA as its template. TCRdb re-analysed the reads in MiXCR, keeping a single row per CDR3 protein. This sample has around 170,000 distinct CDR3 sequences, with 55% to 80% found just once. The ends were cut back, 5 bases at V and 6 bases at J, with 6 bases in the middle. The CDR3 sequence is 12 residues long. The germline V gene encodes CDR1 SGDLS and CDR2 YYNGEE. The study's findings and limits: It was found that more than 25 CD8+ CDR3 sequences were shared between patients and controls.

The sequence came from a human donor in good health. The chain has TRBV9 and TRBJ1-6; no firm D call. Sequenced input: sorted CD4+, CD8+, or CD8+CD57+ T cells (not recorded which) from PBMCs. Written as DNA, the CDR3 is TGTGCCAGCAGTCAGGTTAATTCACCCCTCCACTTT. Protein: CASSQVNSPLHF. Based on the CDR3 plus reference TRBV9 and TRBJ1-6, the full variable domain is DSGVTQTPKHLITATGQRVTLRCSPRSGDLSVYWYQQSLDQGLQFLIQYYNGEERAKGNILERFSAQQFPDLHSELNLSSLELGDSALYFCASSQVNSPLHFGNGTRLTVT.